This TCR beta chain was documented in a study of PD-L1 blockade in urothelial cancer. The wider study: Each patient had 0 to 3 earlier chemotherapy regimens. Treatment start was followed by blood analysis at 3 weeks (second dose) and again at 6 weeks.

V shed 1 base and J shed 4 bases, with 14 bases lying between them. CDR3 length equals 16 residues. CDR1 is SEHNR and CDR2 is FQNEAQ in the germline V gene (reference sequence). About this clone: Its antigen is undetermined.

Study-wide points: Patients with durable benefit had greater blood expansion of tumor-associated TCR clones 3 weeks into treatment. Patients with below-median pretreatment blood clonality survived longer.

The repertoire was sequenced with immunoSEQ multiplex PCR; TCRdb's copy has only in-frame clones and lacks some. The sample holds 44,000 or so clones, around 80% seen once. This chain links TRBV7-9 with TRBJ1-5; D is perhaps TRBD1 (5 bases). The clonotype was recovered from a man in his sixties or seventies with urothelial cancer. The specimen comprised PBMCs, sampled around atezolizumab (anti-PD-L1) treatment. The CDR3 reads CASSLGSGRSNQPQHF. The CDR3 DNA follows: TGTGCCAGCAGCTTAGGGTCAGGGCGGAGTAATCAGCCCCAGCATTTT.